This T cell receptor (beta chain) is drawn from a study of OX40 agonist ivuxolimab in advanced cancers. Looking at the study overall: In this trial design, patients received ivuxolimab intravenously at 0.01 to 10 mg/kg every 2 weeks. A partial response was reached by three patients: one with hepatocellular carcinoma and two with cutaneous melanoma. Findings and caveats of the study: Clonal expansion from baseline to week 6 occurred in both CD4+ and CD8+ T cells.

The germline V gene has CDR1 MDHEN and CDR2 SYDVKM. CDR3 length: 17 amino acids. A remark on this clone: Its specificity is not known. Sequence at one end of the junction differs from germline and may be a read error.

Only in-frame clones appear in the TCRdb table, and some are missing; sequencing was by immunoSEQ multiplex PCR. The repertoire consists of more than 85,000 clones, with approximately 83% occurring once and the leading ten covering more than 1.1%. This specimen consisted of CD4+ or CD8+ T cells sorted from blood, obtained in a trial of the OX40 agonist ivuxolimab. The chain links TRBV28 to TRBJ1-2, with TRBD1 matching 8 bases. This TCR was recovered from an adult with an advanced solid tumor such as melanoma, head and neck, liver or kidney cancer. The CDR3 DNA follows: TGTACCAGCAGTTACCCGTTGGACAGGGCTCGTTGGAATGGCTACACCTTC. The encoded protein is CTSSYPLDRARWNGYTF.